This T cell receptor beta chain was profiled in a study of CXCR3-negative and CXCR3-positive naive CD8 T cells. Study conclusions and caveats: Against CXCR3-negative naive cells, CXCR3-positive naive cells showed more hydrophobic TRB CDR3s.

Points on this clonotype: What it binds is unknown.

CDR1 MNHEY and CDR2 SVGAGI come from the germline V gene. This CDR3 is built from 15 residues. TRB cDNA was prepared as libraries by UMI-labeled 5' RACE. TCRdb derives one entry per CDR3 protein from the 5' RACE reads, leaving out DNA. The specimen's table records 100,000 or so distinct CDR3 sequences. The V call is TRBV6-5, the J call TRBJ2-1; TCRdb reports TRBD2, a call that lacks DNA to check it against. Input material: naive CXCR3- CD8+ T cells from blood. The subset here: CD45RO-CCR7+CD27+CD95- naive CD8+ T cells lacking CXCR3 (TNR3-). The clonotype was recovered from a human donor in good health. Some clones in this sample may be carry-over from other donors' samples. CDR3 sequence reads: CASSAAGGPSNEQFF.